This T cell receptor (beta chain) was identified during a study of CD8 T cells in ankylosing spondylitis (dated by TCRdb to about 2017). Context from the whole study: T cell receptor beta repertoires were profiled in healthy donors and ankylosing spondylitis patients so that disease-linked TCR variants could be found. The whole study cohort included 108 healthy donors and roughly 24 ankylosing spondylitis patients. Peripheral blood samples were taken, and synovial fluid was additionally collected from ankylosing spondylitis patients. What the study reported, not specific to this receptor: Some motif variants had previously been reported in the synovial fluid and blood of reactive arthritis patients, which suggests shared mechanisms of disease initiation. A TCR beta motif of several highly homologous amino acid variants appeared characteristic of blood from ankylosing spondylitis patients. The disease-linked clones were reported as significantly enriched in matched synovial fluid samples from ankylosing spondylitis patients. In peripheral blood, the disease-linked clones were found at relatively low frequencies and had a CD8+ phenotype.

The data were produced on an Illumina HiSeq 2500. Quantitative 5'-RACE with molecular barcodes was the method used to prepare the TCR beta libraries. The authors processed their data as follows. A new computational method based on a probabilistic model of VDJ rearrangement was used to identify disease-linked TCR variants. TCRdb reworked the public reads: Q25 trimming with fastp, MiXCR clone assembly, productive beta chains retained. One record per CDR3 amino acid sequence lists the most common genes and DNA. The V and J calls reflect TCRdb's pipeline rather than the authors' work. The sample contains roughly 670,000 distinct CDR3 sequences, 15% to 20% of them found a single time. 19% of the sample is held by the ten biggest clonotypes. With respect to this clonotype: Which antigen it targets is not known. No base quality information exists; no much larger clone differs at one position.

Via the germline V gene (reference sequence), CDR1 is SGHAT and CDR2 FQDESV. V is cut by 2 bases and J by 15 bases, and the space between the germline ends is 13 bases. Including cysteine and phenylalanine, the CDR3 has 12 amino acids. Here the CDR3 DNA is all that survives: 36 bases in frame from base 1. The sequence joins TRBV11-1 to TRBJ2-2, with a tentative D gene TRBD2 over 6 matching bases. The TCR originated in a male donor with ankylosing spondylitis. Sequenced material: blood, either unsorted or a sorted T cell fraction (not recorded which). In nucleotides, the sequence is TGTGCCAGCAGCTTAAAGTCGGGGGTCTTGTTTTTT. It translates as CASSLKSGVLFF.